This is a list of T cell receptor beta chains from one sample in a study of tumor-infiltrating lymphocytes in primary liver carcinoma. Each CDR3 protein is one row after TCRdb ran MiXCR on the multiplex PCR reads. Among about 300,000 distinct CDR3 sequences listed, over 55% were seen once. The material sequenced was peripheral blood. Receptors were obtained from a middle-aged man with primary liver carcinoma and hepatitis B virus infection. The CDR3 runs from the conserved cysteine through the conserved F or W. The D gene is left open where the match is weak. Clone size appears in some rows only: once, few, many, or a class for an expanded clone.

TGTGCCAGCAGTTACCGGGGGACAGGGGGTAACTATGGCTACACCTTC	CASSYRGTGGNYGYTF	TRBD1	many	TRBV6-5	TRBJ1-2
TGTGCCATCAGTGATGACGGCCAAGGGGAGGGCTACATCTTC	CAISDDGQGEGYIF	.	.	TRBV10-3	TRBJ1-2
TGTGCCAGCGATGGAGGGGCAGGATTCTACGAGCAGTACTTC	CASDGGAGFYEQYF	.	once	TRBV11-1	TRBJ2-7
TGTGCCAGCAGCTTGGGACTAGAGGGATCCCGACTCTTC	CASSLGLEGSRLF	.	.	TRBV5-5	TRBJ2-1
TGCAGCGTTTCAGGGGAGTGGGTCATGAAGACTGAAGCTTTCTTT	CSVSGEWVMKTEAFF	.	.	TRBV29-1	TRBJ1-1
TGCAGCGACGCCCGGGACTACACGAAGGAGCAGTTCTTC	CSDARDYTKEQFF	TRBD2	.	TRBV29-1	TRBJ2-1
TGTGCCAACAGCTTAGATCCCACTCCGGGGGAGACCCAGTACTTC	CANSLDPTPGETQYF	.	.	TRBV7-9	TRBJ2-5
TGTGCCAGCAGTATGGGACAGGGGATATTCGAGCAGTACTTC	CASSMGQGIFEQYF	TRBD1	few	TRBV7-9	TRBJ2-7
TGTGCCAGCAGTTACGGTTCTGTCAGGTCTTGGCGAGAGACCCAGTACTTC	CASSYGSVRSWRETQYF	.	.	TRBV6-2/TRBV6-3	TRBJ2-5
TGCGCCAGCAGCCAAGAGCCTAGCGGGAGGCTTCGTAGGGATACGCAGTATTTT	CASSQEPSGRLRRDTQYF	TRBD2	.	TRBV4-3	TRBJ2-3
TGTGTCAGCAGTTACGGGGCAGGCTCCTACAATGAGCAGTTCTTC	CVSSYGAGSYNEQFF	.	.	TRBV6-2/TRBV6-3	TRBJ2-1
TGTGCCAGCAGCCCCTCCAATATGGACTATGGCTACACCTTC	CASSPSNMDYGYTF	.	.	TRBV7-9	TRBJ1-2
TGTGCCAGCAGCCTACCGACAGGGTCCCTTGGCTACACCTTC	CASSLPTGSLGYTF	TRBD1	.	TRBV5-4	TRBJ1-2
TGTGCCAGCAGTTTATTCGGACCGACTGAAGCTTTCTTT	CASSLFGPTEAFF	.	.	TRBV28	TRBJ1-1
TGTGCCAGCCGACAGGCCGATAATTCACCCCTCCACTTT	CASRQADNSPLHF	.	few	TRBV27	TRBJ1-6
TGCGCCAGCAGTGAGTATCGGACTAGCGGGACGTTCTTCTACAATGAGCAGTTCTTC	CASSEYRTSGTFFYNEQFF	TRBD2	many	TRBV10-2	TRBJ2-1
TGTGCCAACAAGGACTACGGGTCCTCGGGAGGGCCATTGGGCGGGGAGCTGTTTTTT	CANKDYGSSGGPLGGELFF	TRBD2	.	TRBV6-5	TRBJ2-2
TGTGCCAGCAGCACAGGGGTTCTATCTGGAAACACCATATATTTT	CASSTGVLSGNTIYF	TRBD1	.	TRBV5-6	TRBJ1-3
TGTACCAGCGGCCCTAAGGCGGGACTCGCAGATATGCAGTATTTT	CTSGPKAGLADMQYF	.	.	TRBV4-2	TRBJ2-3
TGCGCCAGCAGCTTGTCGGCGGGGGGGTCGCAGGAGCAGTACTTC	CASSLSAGGSQEQYF	TRBD2	.	TRBV5-1	TRBJ2-7
TGTGCCAGCAGTGGTCGGGCACCCACAGATACGCAGTATTTT	CASSGRAPTDTQYF	.	.	TRBV6-1	TRBJ2-3
TGTGCCAGCACCAGAGTGGCGGGAAGTTTCGAGCAGTACTTC	CASTRVAGSFEQYF	.	many	TRBV6-5	TRBJ2-7
TGTGCCAGCAGCTTAGGGATCCTGGACAGGGTTTGCTACAAGCAGTACTTC	CASSLGILDRVCYKQYF	TRBD1	.	TRBV11-3	TRBJ2-7
TGCAGCTCAGGGGGGGGGATCACTGAAGCTTTCTTT	CSSGGGITEAFF	TRBD1	many	TRBV29-1	TRBJ1-1
TGTGCCACCAGGGCCGTAGGGAACACCGGGGAGCTGTTTTTT	CATRAVGNTGELFF	.	few	TRBV24-1	TRBJ2-2
TGTGCCGGCAGTCCCAGGACAGGGAACCCCCTCGAGCAGTTCTTC	CAGSPRTGNPLEQFF	TRBD1	.	TRBV6-7	TRBJ2-1
TGCGCCAGCAGTGGAGGGGACAGGGGGGCTGACTATGGCTACACCTTC	CASSGGDRGADYGYTF	TRBD1	few	TRBV10-2	TRBJ1-2
TGTGCCAGCTGCCATTGGAGCGGGAGGCCCTTCACAAATACGCAGTATTTT	CASCHWSGRPFTNTQYF	TRBD2	.	TRBV14	TRBJ2-3
TGCGCCAGCAGCCACTTAGCGGGAGGGTCCAATGAGCAGTTCTTC	CASSHLAGGSNEQFF	TRBD2	many	TRBV4-3	TRBJ2-1
TGTGCCTGGAGCTCAGGTAGCAGTCAGCCCCAGCATTTT	CAWSSGSSQPQHF	.	.	TRBV30	TRBJ1-5
TGCAGCGTTTCCACCCAGGGGAACACTGAAGCTTTCTTT	CSVSTQGNTEAFF	.	many	TRBV29-1	TRBJ1-1